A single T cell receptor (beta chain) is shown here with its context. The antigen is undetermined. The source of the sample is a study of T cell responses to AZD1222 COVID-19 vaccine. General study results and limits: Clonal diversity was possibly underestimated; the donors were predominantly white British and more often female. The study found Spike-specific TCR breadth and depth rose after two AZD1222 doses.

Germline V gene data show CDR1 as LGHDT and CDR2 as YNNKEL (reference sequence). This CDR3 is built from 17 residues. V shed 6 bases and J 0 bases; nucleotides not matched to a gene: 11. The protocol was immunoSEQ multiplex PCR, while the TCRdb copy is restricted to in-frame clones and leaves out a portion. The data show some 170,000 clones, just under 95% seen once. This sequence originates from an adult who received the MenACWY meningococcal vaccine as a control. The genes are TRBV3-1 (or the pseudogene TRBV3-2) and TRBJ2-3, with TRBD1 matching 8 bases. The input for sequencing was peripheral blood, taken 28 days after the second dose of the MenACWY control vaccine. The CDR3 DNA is TGTGCCAGCAGACCCGCGACAGGGGAGTTTAGCACAGATACGCAGTATTTT. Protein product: CASRPATGEFSTDTQYF.